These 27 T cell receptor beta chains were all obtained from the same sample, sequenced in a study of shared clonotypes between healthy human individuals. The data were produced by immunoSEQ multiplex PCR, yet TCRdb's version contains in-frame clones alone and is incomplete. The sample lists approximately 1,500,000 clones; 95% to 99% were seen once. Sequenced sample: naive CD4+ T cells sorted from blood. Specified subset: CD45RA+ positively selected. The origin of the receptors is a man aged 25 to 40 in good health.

The CDR3 loop is CASSQAGGEYNEQFF. The CDR3 DNA is TGCGCCAGCAGTCAAGCGGGAGGGGAGTACAATGAGCAGTTCTTC. This chain joins TRBV10-1 and TRBJ2-1; 10 bases align to TRBD2. With 5 bases clipped from V and 4 bases from J, the junction kept 5 bases outside the gene matches. In germline, CDR1 is WNHNN, CDR2 SYGVQD (reference sequence). This CDR3 contains 15 residues.

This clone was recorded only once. The CDR3 sequence: CSVGNPGPGGYTF. DNA of the CDR3: TGCAGCGTTGGTAATCCAGGTCCGGGGGGCTACACCTTC. This chain connects TRBV29-1 to TRBJ1-2; unclear D gene. Germline V gene sequence: CDR1 SQVTM, CDR2 ANQGSEA. The CDR3 runs to 13 residues. Trimming removed 4 bases at V and 8 bases at J, with 17 bases between.

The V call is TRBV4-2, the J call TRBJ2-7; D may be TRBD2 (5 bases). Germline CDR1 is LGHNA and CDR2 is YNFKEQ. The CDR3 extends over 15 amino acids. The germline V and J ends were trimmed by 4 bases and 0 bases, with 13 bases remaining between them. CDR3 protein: CASSLRTESSYEQYF. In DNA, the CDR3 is TGTGCCAGCAGCCTCCGGACTGAGAGCTCCTACGAGCAGTACTTC.

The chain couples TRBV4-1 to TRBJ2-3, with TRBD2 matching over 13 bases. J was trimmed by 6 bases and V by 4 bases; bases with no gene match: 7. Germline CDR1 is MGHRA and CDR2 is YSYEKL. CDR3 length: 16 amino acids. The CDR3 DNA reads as TGCGCCAGCAGCCGTCGGACTAGCGGGAGCGGTGATACGCAGTATTTT. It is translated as CASSRRTSGSGDTQYF.

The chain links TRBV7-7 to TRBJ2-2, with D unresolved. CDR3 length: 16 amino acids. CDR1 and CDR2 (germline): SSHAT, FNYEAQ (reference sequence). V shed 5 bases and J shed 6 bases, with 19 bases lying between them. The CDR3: CASSRGSGLYAGELFF. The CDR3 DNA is TGTGCCAGCAGCCGAGGCTCAGGATTGTACGCCGGGGAGCTGTTTTTT.

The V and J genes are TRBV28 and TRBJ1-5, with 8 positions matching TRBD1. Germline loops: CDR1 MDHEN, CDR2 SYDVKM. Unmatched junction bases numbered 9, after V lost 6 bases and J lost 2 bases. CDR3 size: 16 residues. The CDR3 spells CASRRGTGRGNQPQHF. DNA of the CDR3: TGTGCCAGCAGACGGGGGACAGGCCGTGGCAATCAGCCCCAGCATTTT.

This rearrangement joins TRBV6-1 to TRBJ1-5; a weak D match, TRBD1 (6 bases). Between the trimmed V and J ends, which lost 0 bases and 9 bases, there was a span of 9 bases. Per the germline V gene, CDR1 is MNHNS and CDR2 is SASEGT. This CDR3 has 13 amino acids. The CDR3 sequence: CASSEAGQPPQHF. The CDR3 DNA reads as TGTGCCAGCAGTGAAGCCGGACAGCCGCCCCAGCATTTT.

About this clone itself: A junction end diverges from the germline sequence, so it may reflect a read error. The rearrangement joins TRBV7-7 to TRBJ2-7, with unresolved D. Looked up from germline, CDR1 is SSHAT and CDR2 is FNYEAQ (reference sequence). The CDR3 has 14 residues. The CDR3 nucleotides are TGTGCTAGCAGCCCAAAGGGCGGCTGGGCGGAGCAGTACTTC. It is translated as CASSPKGGWAEQYF.

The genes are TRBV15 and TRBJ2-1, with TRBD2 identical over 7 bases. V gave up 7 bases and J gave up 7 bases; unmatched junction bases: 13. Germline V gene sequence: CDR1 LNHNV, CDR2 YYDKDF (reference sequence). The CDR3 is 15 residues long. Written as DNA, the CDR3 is TGTGCCACCAACCCCGGGGCGGGGGATTATAATGAGCAGTTCTTC. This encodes CATNPGAGDYNEQFF.

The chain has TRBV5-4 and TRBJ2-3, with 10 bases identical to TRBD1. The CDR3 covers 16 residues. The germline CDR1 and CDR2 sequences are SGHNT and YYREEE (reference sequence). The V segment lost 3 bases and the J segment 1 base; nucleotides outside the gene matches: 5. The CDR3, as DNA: TGTGCCAGCAGCTCACGGACAGGGGGTGGCACAGATACGCAGTATTTT. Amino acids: CASSSRTGGGTDTQYF.

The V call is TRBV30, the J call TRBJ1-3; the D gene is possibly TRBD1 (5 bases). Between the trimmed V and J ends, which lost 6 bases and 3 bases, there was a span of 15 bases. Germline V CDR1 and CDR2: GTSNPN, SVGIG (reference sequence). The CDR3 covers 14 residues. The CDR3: CACQKTGFGNTIYF. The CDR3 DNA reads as TGTGCCTGTCAAAAAACAGGTTTTGGAAACACCATATATTTT.

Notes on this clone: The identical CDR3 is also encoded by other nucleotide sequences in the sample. This CDR3 reads CASSSRDSYEQYF. Written as DNA, the CDR3 is TGTGCCAGCAGCAGCCGGGACAGTTACGAGCAGTACTTC. The chain carries TRBV11-3 and TRBJ2-7, with TRBD1 matching over 7 bases. Germline values: CDR1 SGHNT, CDR2 YENEEA. V was pared by 5 bases and J by 4 bases, with 5 bases of the junction left unmatched. The CDR3 runs 13 residues.

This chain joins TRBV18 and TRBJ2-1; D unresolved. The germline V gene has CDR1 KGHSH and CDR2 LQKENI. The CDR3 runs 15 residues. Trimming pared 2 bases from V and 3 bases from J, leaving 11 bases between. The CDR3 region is CASSPLEGFYNEQFF. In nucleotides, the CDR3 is TGTGCCAGCTCACCATTAGAAGGGTTCTACAATGAGCAGTTCTTC.

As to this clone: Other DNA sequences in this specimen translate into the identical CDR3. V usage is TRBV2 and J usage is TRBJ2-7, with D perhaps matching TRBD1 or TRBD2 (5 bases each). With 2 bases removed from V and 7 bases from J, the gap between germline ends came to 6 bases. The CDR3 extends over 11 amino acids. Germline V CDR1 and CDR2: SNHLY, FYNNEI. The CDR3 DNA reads TGTGCCAGCAGTGAATGGGGGGAGCAGTACTTC. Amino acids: CASSEWGEQYF.

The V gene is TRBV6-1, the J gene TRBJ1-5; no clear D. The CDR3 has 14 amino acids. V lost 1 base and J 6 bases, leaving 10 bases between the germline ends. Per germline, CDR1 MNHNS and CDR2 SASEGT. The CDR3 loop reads CASSEGQVGQPQHF. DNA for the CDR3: TGTGCCAGCAGTGAAGGTCAGGTGGGTCAGCCCCAGCATTTT.

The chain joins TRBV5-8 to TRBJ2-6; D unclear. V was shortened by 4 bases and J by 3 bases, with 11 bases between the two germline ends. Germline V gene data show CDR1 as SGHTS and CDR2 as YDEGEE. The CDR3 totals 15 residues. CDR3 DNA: TGTGCCAGCAGCCCCCGGGTCTATGGGGCCAACGTCCTGACTTTC. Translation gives CASSPRVYGANVLTF.

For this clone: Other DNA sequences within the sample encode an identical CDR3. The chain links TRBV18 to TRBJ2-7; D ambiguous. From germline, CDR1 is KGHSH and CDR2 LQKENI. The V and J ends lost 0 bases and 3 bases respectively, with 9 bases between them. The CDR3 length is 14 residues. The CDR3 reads CASSPPPGRYEQYF. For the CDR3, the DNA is TGTGCCAGCTCACCACCCCCAGGCCGCTACGAGCAGTACTTC.

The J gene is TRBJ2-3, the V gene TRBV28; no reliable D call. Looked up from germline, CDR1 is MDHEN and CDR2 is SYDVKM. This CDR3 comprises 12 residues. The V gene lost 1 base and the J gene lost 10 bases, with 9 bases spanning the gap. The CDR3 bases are TGTGCCAGCAGTTTATCAGTTCATGCGCAGTATTTT. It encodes CASSLSVHAQYF.

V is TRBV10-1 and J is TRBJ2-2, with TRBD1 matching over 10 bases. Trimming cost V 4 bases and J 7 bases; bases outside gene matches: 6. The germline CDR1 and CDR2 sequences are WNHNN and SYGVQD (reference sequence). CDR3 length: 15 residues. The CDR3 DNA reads TGCGCCAGCAGTGGCCGGGACAGGGGAGGCGGGGAGCTGTTTTTT. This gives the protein CASSGRDRGGGELFF.

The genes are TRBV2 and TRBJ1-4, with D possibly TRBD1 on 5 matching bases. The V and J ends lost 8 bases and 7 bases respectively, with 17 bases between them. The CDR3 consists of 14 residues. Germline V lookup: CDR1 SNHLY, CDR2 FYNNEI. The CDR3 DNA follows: TGTGCCAGCTTGGGGCGCAGGATCGGTGAAAAACTGTTTTTT. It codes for CASLGRRIGEKLFF.

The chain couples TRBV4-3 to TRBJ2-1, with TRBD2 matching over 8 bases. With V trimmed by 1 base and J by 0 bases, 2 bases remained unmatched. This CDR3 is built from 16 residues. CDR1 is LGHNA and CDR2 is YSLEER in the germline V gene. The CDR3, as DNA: TGCGCCAGCAGCCAAGTAGCGGGAACCTCCTACAATGAGCAGTTCTTC. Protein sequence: CASSQVAGTSYNEQFF.

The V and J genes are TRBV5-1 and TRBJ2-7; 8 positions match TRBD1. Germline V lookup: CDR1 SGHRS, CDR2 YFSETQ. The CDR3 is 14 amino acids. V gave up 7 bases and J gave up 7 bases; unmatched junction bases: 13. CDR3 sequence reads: CASRWQGATGEQYF. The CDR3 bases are TGCGCCAGCCGCTGGCAGGGGGCGACGGGGGAGCAGTACTTC.

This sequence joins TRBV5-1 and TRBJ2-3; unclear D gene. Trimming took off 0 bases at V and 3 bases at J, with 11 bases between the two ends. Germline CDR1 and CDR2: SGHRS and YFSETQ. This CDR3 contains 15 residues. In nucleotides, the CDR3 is TGCGCCAGCAGCTTGGCCAGCTCGGTTACAGATACGCAGTATTTT. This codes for CASSLASSVTDTQYF.

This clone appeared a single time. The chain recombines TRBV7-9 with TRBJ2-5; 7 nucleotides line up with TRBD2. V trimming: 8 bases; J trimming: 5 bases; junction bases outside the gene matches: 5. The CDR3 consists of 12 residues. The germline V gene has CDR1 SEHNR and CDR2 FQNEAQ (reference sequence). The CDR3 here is CASGRAGETQYF. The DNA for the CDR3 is TGTGCCAGCGGGAGGGCGGGTGAGACCCAGTACTTC.

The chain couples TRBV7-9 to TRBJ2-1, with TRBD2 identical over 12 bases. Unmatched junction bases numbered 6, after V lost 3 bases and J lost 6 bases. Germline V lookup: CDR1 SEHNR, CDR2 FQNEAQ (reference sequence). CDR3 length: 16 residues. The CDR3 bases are TGTGCCAGCAGCTTCTCGACTAGCGGGAGTCTCAATGAGCAGTTCTTC. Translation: CASSFSTSGSLNEQFF.

The CDR3 is CASSLRQGRVNTEAFF. The CDR3 nucleotides read TGTGCCAGCAGCCTGAGGCAGGGTAGGGTGAACACTGAAGCTTTCTTT. This rearrangement joins TRBV11-2 to TRBJ1-1; TRBD1 might be the D (5 bases). CDR3 length equals 16 residues. CDR1 is SGHAT, CDR2 FQNNGV, per germline. V was shortened by 5 bases and J by 0 bases, with 16 bases between the two germline ends. The full variable domain, its missing parts supplied by reference TRBV11-2 and TRBJ1-1, is EAGVAQSPRYKIIEKRQSVAFWCNPISGHATLYWYQQILGQGPKLLIQFQNNGVVDDSQLPKDRFSAERLKGVDSTLKIQPAKLEDSAVYLCASSLRQGRVNTEAFFGQGTRLTVV.

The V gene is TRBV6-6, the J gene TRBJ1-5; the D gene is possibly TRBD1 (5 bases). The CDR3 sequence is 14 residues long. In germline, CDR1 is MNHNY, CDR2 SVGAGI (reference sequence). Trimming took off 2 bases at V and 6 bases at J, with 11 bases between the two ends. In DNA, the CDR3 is TGTGCCAGCAGTTACGGGGGGTGGGGTCAGCCCCAGCATTTT. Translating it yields CASSYGGWGQPQHF.